Presented here are 2 T cell receptor beta chains from one specimen sequenced in a study of blood T cell repertoires in COVID-19. Libraries were prepared by immunoSEQ multiplex PCR; TCRdb keeps only in-frame clonotypes and omits some of them. The sample records just over 7,500 clones, roughly 70% being singletons. Sequenced input: peripheral blood. These receptors were obtained from a human donor in a cohort sampled during active COVID-19.

The chain couples TRBV5-6 to TRBJ2-4; TRBD2 is a possible D gene (5 bases). CDR3 length equals 18 residues. The V end was cut by 2 bases, the J end by 0 bases, with 18 bases between. Germline V gene lookup returns CDR1 SGHDT and CDR2 YYEEEE. The CDR3 sequence is CASSFRDRTDLAKNIQYF. The CDR3 DNA is TGTGCCAGCAGCTTCCGGGATCGTACAGACCTAGCCAAAAACATTCAGTACTTC.

This clone was found once. This chain uses TRBV2 with TRBJ2-5; D gene uncertain. This CDR3 contains 15 residues. V was shortened by 3 bases and J by 1 base, with 12 bases between the two germline ends. Germline-derived CDR1 and CDR2 are SNHLY and FYNNEI. The CDR3 sequence is CASSELAATQETQYF. CDR3 nucleotides: TGTGCCAGCAGTGAGTTGGCGGCAACCCAAGAGACCCAGTACTTC.